What follows are 32 T cell receptor beta chains derived from one specimen sequenced in a study of blood T cell repertoires in COVID-19 (dated by TCRdb to 2020 to 2021). Receptor libraries were prepared by the immunoSEQ multiplex PCR assay. Here the immuneACCESS table is served through TCRdb, limited to in-frame sequences with V and J called. Missing clones are a known gap in these copies; in checked studies unresolved V genes cover under half, and the rest lacks a known reason. Here the sample has approximately 150,000 clones; around three quarters occur a single time. Less than 4.5% of the sample rests with the top ten. Material for sequencing was peripheral blood. The receptor set was obtained from a man aged 60-69 years with acute or convalescent COVID-19.

The chain links TRBV29-1 to TRBJ2-2; 7 positions agree with TRBD2. There are 14 residues in the CDR3. Germline V gene lookup returns CDR1 SQVTM and CDR2 ANQGSEA. The junction had 7 bases not matched to a gene; V was cut back by 4 bases and J by 5 bases. The CDR3: CSVGTPGGTGELFF. DNA for the CDR3: TGCAGCGTTGGGACCCCCGGGGGGACCGGGGAGCTGTTTTTT.

This clone came up once. CDR3 DNA: TGTGCCAGTAGTAGAACAGGGGGCGCGGGCAATCAGCCCCAGCATTTT. Protein product: CASSRTGGAGNQPQHF. The chain combines TRBV19 with TRBJ1-5, with TRBD1 matching over 9 bases. The CDR3 contains 16 residues. Trimming at V came to 4 bases and at J to 2 bases, leaving 6 bases not matched to a gene. Germline-derived CDR1 and CDR2 are LNHDA and SQIVND (reference sequence).

This sequence joins TRBV30 and TRBJ1-2; unclear D gene. The germline CDR1 and CDR2 sequences are GTSNPN and SVGIG (reference sequence). V dropped 4 bases and J dropped 1 base, with 7 bases sitting between them. There are 12 residues in the CDR3. CDR3 nucleotides: TGTGCCTGGACAACTAGTAACTATGGCTACACCTTC. Translation: CAWTTSNYGYTF.

This clone was detected only a few times. The J gene is TRBJ1-5, the V gene TRBV6-5; D not certain. Germline-derived CDR1 and CDR2 are MNHEY and SVGAGI. V shed 0 bases and J shed 3 bases, with 9 bases lying between them. This CDR3 is 15 amino acids long. The CDR3, as DNA: TGTGCCAGCAGTTACTCGGGAGTGACCAATCAGCCCCAGCATTTT. Amino acid sequence: CASSYSGVTNQPQHF.

The chain recombines TRBV28 with TRBJ2-7; no reliable D call. The CDR3 contains 14 residues. Germline CDR1 and CDR2: MDHEN and SYDVKM. Deletions cut 1 base from V and 3 bases from J, with 10 bases between. The DNA for the CDR3 is TGTGCCAGCAGTTTATCTGGCCCTCTCTACGAGCAGTACTTC. Its protein product is CASSLSGPLYEQYF. The complete variable domain, with remaining parts taken from reference TRBV28 and TRBJ2-7, reads DVKVTQSSRYLVKRTGEKVFLECVQDMDHENMFWYRQDPGLGLRLIYFSYDVKMKEKGDIPEGYSVSREKKERFSLILESASTNQTSMYLCASSLSGPLYEQYFGPGTRLTVT.

The chain joins TRBV4-1 to TRBJ2-3; D is unresolved. V shed 1 base and J shed 3 bases, with 8 bases lying between them. The germline V gene has CDR1 MGHRA and CDR2 YSYEKL. The length of the CDR3 is 14 residues. The CDR3 DNA follows: TGCGCCAGCAGCCAAGTTCCAGATACAGATACGCAGTATTTT. Protein: CASSQVPDTDTQYF.

The chain carries TRBV5-5 and TRBJ1-5; D is ambiguous. In germline, CDR1 is SGHKS, CDR2 YYEKEE (reference sequence). This CDR3 has 13 residues. V was shortened by 3 bases and J by 5 bases, with 9 bases between the two germline ends. CDR3 protein: CASSWGVDQPQHF. CDR3 nucleotides: TGTGCCAGCAGCTGGGGAGTTGATCAGCCCCAGCATTTT.

The genes are TRBV5-4 and TRBJ2-7, with D possibly TRBD1 on 6 matching bases. Germline CDR1 is SGHNT and CDR2 is YYREEE (reference sequence). CDR3 size: 15 residues. The ends were cut back, 4 bases at V and 1 base at J, with 15 bases in the middle. CDR3: CASSRQEQISYEQYF. CDR3 bases: TGTGCCAGCAGCCGACAGGAGCAAATATCCTACGAGCAGTACTTC.

The V and J genes are TRBV13 and TRBJ2-5; 8 nucleotides line up with TRBD1. The CDR3 is made up of 17 amino acids. CDR1 and CDR2 (germline): PRHDT, FYEKMQ (reference sequence). V lost 2 bases and J lost 3; bases outside the gene matches: 11. The CDR3 DNA is TGTGCCAGCAGCTTAACGACAGGGGCGGTGCGGGAAGAGACCCAGTACTTC. It specifies CASSLTTGAVREETQYF.

This clone was picked up a small number of times. This chain uses TRBV5-1 with TRBJ1-1; 7 bases agree with TRBD1. The CDR3 is 10 residues long. Germline CDR1 SGHRS, CDR2 YFSETQ. The trim removed 8 bases at V and 6 bases at J, leaving 1 base unmatched. The CDR3 loop is CASTGAEAFF. In DNA form, the CDR3 reads TGCGCCAGTACAGGGGCTGAAGCTTTCTTT.

This sequence joins TRBV4-1 and TRBJ2-7; D may be TRBD2 (5 bases). Trimming took off 0 bases at V and 6 bases at J, with 12 bases between the two ends. Germline lookup yields CDR1 MGHRA and CDR2 YSYEKL. The CDR3 extends over 14 amino acids. CDR3 amino acids: CASSQDQRFGEQYF. The CDR3 bases are TGCGCCAGCAGCCAAGATCAGCGGTTCGGCGAGCAGTACTTC.

The chain uses TRBV6-5 and TRBJ1-2, with D possibly being TRBD1 (5 bases). Trimming cost V 0 bases and J 8 bases, with 16 bases left between them. This CDR3 is built from 15 residues. From germline, CDR1 is MNHEY and CDR2 SVGAGI. The CDR3 DNA is TGTGCCAGCAGTTACTCGAACAGGTCGCCCGGGGGCTACACCTTC. It is translated as CASSYSNRSPGGYTF.

J is TRBJ1-2 and V is TRBV5-4; tentatively, D is TRBD1 (6 bases). The germline V gene encodes CDR1 SGHNT and CDR2 YYREEE (reference sequence). This CDR3 comprises 15 residues. Trimming removed 5 bases at V and 3 bases at J, with 17 bases between. As DNA, the CDR3 is TGTGCCAGCAGACAAAGGGGGAGCGTGGACTATGGCTACACCTTC. Its protein is CASRQRGSVDYGYTF.

This clone was observed a few times. This rearrangement joins TRBV7-3 to TRBJ2-1; D not resolved. The CDR3 contains 12 residues. Germline V gives CDR1 SGHTA, CDR2 FQGTGA. Trimming removed 1 base from V and 5 bases from J, with 3 bases in between. This CDR3 reads CASSLRHNEQFF. The CDR3 DNA sequence: TGTGCCAGCAGCTTAAGGCACAATGAGCAGTTCTTC. Full variable domain (outside the CDR3, taken from reference TRBV7-3 and TRBJ2-1): GAGVSQTPSNKVTEKGKYVELRCDPISGHTALYWYRQSLGQGPEFLIYFQGTGAADDSGLPNDRFFAVRPEGSVSTLKIQRTERGDSAVYLCASSLRHNEQFFGPGTRLTVL.

V gene TRBV9 combines with J gene TRBJ2-5; 10 bases fit TRBD1. CDR3 length: 16 amino acids. The germline V gene encodes CDR1 SGDLS and CDR2 YYNGEE. V lost 3 bases to trimming and J lost 3 bases; unmatched junction nucleotides: 8. CDR3 amino acids: CASSARLGTGEETQYF. The CDR3 DNA follows: TGTGCCAGCAGCGCCCGTTTAGGGACAGGGGAAGAGACCCAGTACTTC.

The rearrangement joins TRBV3-1 (or the pseudogene TRBV3-2) to TRBJ2-4; a weak D match, TRBD2 (5 bases). Trimming removed 1 base from V and 7 bases from J, with 11 bases in between. CDR3 length: 14 amino acids. Germline CDR1 and CDR2: LGHDT and YNNKEL (reference sequence). The CDR3 is CASSQVHSGNIQYF. CDR3 nucleotides: TGTGCCAGCAGCCAAGTTCACTCGGGGAACATTCAGTACTTC.

The CDR3 is CASSPPGAGGETQYF. The CDR3 DNA follows: TGTGCCAGCTCACCACCGGGGGCAGGGGGCGAGACCCAGTACTTC. The gene calls are TRBV18 and TRBJ2-5, with 8 bases that match TRBD1. V gave up 0 bases and J gave up 5 bases; unmatched junction bases: 5. Germline CDR1 is KGHSH and CDR2 is LQKENI. This CDR3 has 15 amino acids.

The rearrangement links TRBV6-5 to TRBJ2-7, with 9 bases identical to TRBD2. There are 15 residues in the CDR3. Germline CDR1 reads MNHEY; CDR2 reads SVGAGI. With V trimmed by 5 bases and J by 2 bases, 7 bases remained unmatched. The CDR3 coding sequence is TGTGCCAGCAGTCCTAGCGGGGTTCCCGCCTACGAGCAGTACTTC. It encodes CASSPSGVPAYEQYF.

The chain links TRBV11-2 to TRBJ1-2; D gene ambiguous. V was shortened by 3 bases and J by 7 bases, with 15 bases between the two germline ends. Germline CDR1 and CDR2: SGHAT and FQNNGV. The CDR3 runs to 14 residues. This CDR3 reads CASSFQPGRGGYTF. CDR3 coding DNA: TGTGCCAGCAGCTTTCAGCCCGGGCGGGGTGGCTACACCTTC.

V is TRBV7-2 and J is TRBJ2-1; the match to TRBD1 covers 8 bases. Losses at the gene ends were 3 bases for V and 3 bases for J; bases not matched to a gene: 4. This CDR3 contains 15 residues. The germline V gene encodes CDR1 SGHTA and CDR2 FQGNSA. This CDR3 reads CASSFSRGLYNEQFF. The CDR3 coding sequence is TGTGCCAGCAGCTTTAGCAGGGGGCTCTACAATGAGCAGTTCTTC. Complete variable domain (other parts from reference TRBV7-2 and TRBJ2-1): GAGVSQSPSNKVTEKGKDVELRCDPISGHTALYWYRQSLGQGLEFLIYFQGNSAPDKSGLPSDRFSAERTGGSVSTLTIQRTQQEDSAVYLCASSFSRGLYNEQFFGPGTRLTVL.

This clone occurred many times. The chain employs TRBV9 and TRBJ2-1; 7 nucleotides match TRBD1. From germline, CDR1 is SGDLS and CDR2 YYNGEE. The ends lost 0 bases at V and 7 bases at J; junction bases unmatched: 10. The CDR3 is made up of 16 amino acids. The DNA for the CDR3 is TGTGCCAGCAGCGTAGCTGGAGTAGGGGGCAGGAATGAGCAGTTCTTC. This sequence encodes CASSVAGVGGRNEQFF. Complete variable domain (other parts from reference TRBV9 and TRBJ2-1): DSGVTQTPKHLITATGQRVTLRCSPRSGDLSVYWYQQSLDQGLQFLIQYYNGEERAKGNILERFSAQQFPDLHSELNLSSLELGDSALYFCASSVAGVGGRNEQFFGPGTRLTVL.

The chain combines TRBV6-4 with TRBJ2-5; 7 nucleotides match TRBD1. Germline trimming cut 6 bases from V and 1 base from J; bases unmatched to any gene: 2. Germline CDR1 reads MRHNA; CDR2 reads SNTAGT. This CDR3 has 13 residues. The CDR3 sequence: CASRGDSQETQYF. The CDR3 region has the DNA TGTGCCAGCAGGGGGGACAGCCAAGAGACCCAGTACTTC.

This chain connects TRBV6-6 to TRBJ1-1; D is possibly TRBD1 (5 bases). Germline loops: CDR1 MNHNY, CDR2 SVGAGI (reference sequence). Between the trimmed V and J ends, which lost 8 bases and 0 bases, there was a span of 10 bases. The CDR3 extends over 13 amino acids. In nucleotides, the CDR3 is TGTGCCAGCGTGTGGGGCCTGAACACTGAAGCTTTCTTT. This encodes CASVWGLNTEAFF.

The V gene is TRBV9, the J gene TRBJ1-4; D gene uncertain. Per germline, CDR1 SGDLS and CDR2 YYNGEE. The length of the CDR3 is 14 residues. V lost 1 base, J lost 2 bases, and 6 bases lay in between. The CDR3 bases are TGTGCCAGCAGCGTATCACAGACTAATGAAAAACTGTTTTTT. This sequence encodes CASSVSQTNEKLFF. Using reference TRBV9 and TRBJ1-4 for the parts outside the CDR3, the full variable domain is DSGVTQTPKHLITATGQRVTLRCSPRSGDLSVYWYQQSLDQGLQFLIQYYNGEERAKGNILERFSAQQFPDLHSELNLSSLELGDSALYFCASSVSQTNEKLFFGSGTQLSVL.

The chain joins TRBV24-1 to TRBJ1-2; 7 nucleotides agree with TRBD1. The CDR3 has 13 residues. Germline CDR1 is KGHDR and CDR2 is SFDVKD. With 7 bases clipped from V and 5 bases from J, the junction kept 6 bases outside the gene matches. The CDR3 DNA sequence: TGTGCCACCAGCCAAGGGACAGAATATGGCTACACCTTC. Protein product: CATSQGTEYGYTF.

The chain joins TRBV27 to TRBJ2-3; D gene ambiguous. The CDR3 loop spans 13 amino acids. Germline V lookup: CDR1 MNHEY, CDR2 SMNVEV (reference sequence). With 7 bases removed from V and 2 bases from J, the gap between germline ends came to 10 bases. The CDR3 loop is CASKRFNTDTQYF. The CDR3, as DNA: TGTGCCAGCAAGCGATTTAACACAGATACGCAGTATTTT.

J is TRBJ2-5 and V is TRBV18; 7 bases are shared with TRBD1. The V segment lost 5 bases and the J segment 2 bases; nucleotides outside the gene matches: 8. From germline, CDR1 is KGHSH and CDR2 LQKENI. The CDR3 has 15 residues. CDR3 bases: TGTGCCAGCTCAGGAAGACAGGGATGGCAAGAGACCCAGTACTTC. It is translated as CASSGRQGWQETQYF.

The chain employs TRBV30 and TRBJ2-7; a weak D match, TRBD2 (5 bases). Germline V gene lookup returns CDR1 GTSNPN and CDR2 SVGIG (reference sequence). The CDR3 has 13 amino acids. The V and J ends lost 1 base and 2 bases respectively, with 9 bases between them. The CDR3 nucleotides read TGTGCCTGGAGTGCGGGAACAACCTACGAGCAGTACTTC. It yields the protein CAWSAGTTYEQYF.

The chain employs TRBV29-1 and TRBJ1-2; TRBD1 agrees at 10 bases. The CDR3 runs to 13 residues. Unmatched junction bases numbered 9, after V lost 7 bases and J lost 7 bases. Germline CDR1 SQVTM, CDR2 ANQGSEA. CDR3 sequence reads: CSAATGGLGGYTF. CDR3 coding DNA: TGCAGCGCTGCGACAGGGGGCTTAGGTGGCTACACCTTC.

The chain uses TRBV24-1 and TRBJ2-1, with 8 bases fitting TRBD1. CDR1 is KGHDR, CDR2 SFDVKD, per germline. The CDR3 is 18 amino acids. V lost 0 bases to trimming and J lost 4 bases; unmatched junction nucleotides: 10. In DNA form, the CDR3 reads TGTGCCACCAGTGATTTGCCACGTTCTGGGACAGGTTACAATGAGCAGTTCTTC. As protein: CATSDLPRSGTGYNEQFF.

A single count supports this clone. The V and J genes are TRBV18 and TRBJ1-5, with 10 nucleotides matching TRBD1. Germline trimming cut 3 bases from V and 5 bases from J; bases unmatched to any gene: 4. Germline V gene lookup returns CDR1 KGHSH and CDR2 LQKENI. The CDR3 contains 15 residues. CDR3 loop: CASSPETGGDQPQHF. In nucleotides, the CDR3 is TGTGCCAGCTCACCCGAGACAGGGGGCGATCAGCCCCAGCATTTT.

The chain employs TRBV9 and TRBJ1-3; 7 bases map to TRBD1. Trimming at V came to 3 bases and at J to 2 bases, leaving 2 bases not matched to a gene. Germline V gene sequence: CDR1 SGDLS, CDR2 YYNGEE. The CDR3 covers 14 residues. The CDR3 region has the DNA TGTGCCAGCAGCGGACAGGGTGCTGGAAACACCATATATTTT. Amino acid sequence: CASSGQGAGNTIYF.